Described below is a single T cell receptor beta chain sequence and its context. Its antigen remains unknown. The CDR3 runs 13 residues. Germline CDR1 is SGHTA and CDR2 is FQGNSA. These data are taken from a study of monozygotic twins with inflammatory bowel disease. Study findings and constraints: The study supported no single strong signal or clonotype linked to IBD.

Eight reactions per sample, run separately, yielded cDNA. TCRdb reprocessed the 5' RACE reads and reports one entry per CDR3 protein, with no DNA. The table lists roughly 320,000 distinct CDR3 sequences. The sample was blood. The chain couples TRBV7-2 to TRBJ1-1; with no DNA, the TCRdb D assignment of TRBD1 cannot be verified. The receptor's source is a human donor with ulcerative colitis or Crohn's disease, or a healthy co-twin of an affected twin (not recorded which). CDR3 loop: CASSFGGNTEAFF.